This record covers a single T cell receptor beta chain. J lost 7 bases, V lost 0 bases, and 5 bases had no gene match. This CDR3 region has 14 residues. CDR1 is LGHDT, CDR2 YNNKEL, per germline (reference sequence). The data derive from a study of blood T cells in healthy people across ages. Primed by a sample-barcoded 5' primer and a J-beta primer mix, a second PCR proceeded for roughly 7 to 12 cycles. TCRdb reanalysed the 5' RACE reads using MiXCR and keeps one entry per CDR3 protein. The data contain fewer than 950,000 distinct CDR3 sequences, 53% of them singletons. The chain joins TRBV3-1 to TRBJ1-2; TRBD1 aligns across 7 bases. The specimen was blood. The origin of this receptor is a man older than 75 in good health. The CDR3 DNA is TGTGCCAGCAGCCAAGAGGGGTCAGGGGGTGGCTACACCTTC. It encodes CASSQEGSGGGYTF.